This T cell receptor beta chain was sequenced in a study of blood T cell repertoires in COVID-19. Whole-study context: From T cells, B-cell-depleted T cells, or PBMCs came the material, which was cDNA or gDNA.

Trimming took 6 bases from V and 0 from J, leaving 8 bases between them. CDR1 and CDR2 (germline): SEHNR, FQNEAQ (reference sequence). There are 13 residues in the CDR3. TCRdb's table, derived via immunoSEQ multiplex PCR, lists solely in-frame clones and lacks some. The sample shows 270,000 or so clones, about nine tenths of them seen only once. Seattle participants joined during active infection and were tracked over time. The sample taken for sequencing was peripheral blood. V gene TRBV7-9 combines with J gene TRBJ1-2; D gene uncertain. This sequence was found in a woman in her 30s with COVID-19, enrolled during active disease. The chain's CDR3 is CASSIDTNYGYTF. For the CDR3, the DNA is TGTGCCAGCAGTATAGATACTAACTATGGCTACACCTTC.